This TCR beta chain was sequenced during a study of T-cell memory formation after mild COVID-19. As for the study in general: The TCR clusters were mostly specific to one donor.

Study results and limitations: CD4/CD8 balance held among clones contracting day 15 to 85, and later expanders leaned CD4+. Prior to infection, memory already included some responding clones, suggesting cross-reactive memory joined. Largely, contracting CD4+ clones fell within CM and EM, and contracting CD8+ clones within EMRA.

One entry per CDR3 protein, called by TCRdb with MiXCR from the 5' RACE reads. The data contain 560,000 or so distinct CDR3 sequences, roughly a sixth of them seen just once; the ten biggest clones take up 8.1%. This clonotype showed up just a few times. What it binds is unknown. V shed 7 bases and J 4 bases; nucleotides not matched to a gene: 5. The germline gives CDR1 SGHDT, CDR2 YYEEEE. The CDR3 length is 12 residues. The chain has TRBV5-6 and TRBJ2-7, with 7 bases that match TRBD1. The sequenced material came from PBMCs or a T cell subset sorted from them (not recorded which). This receptor was identified in an adult woman who had mild COVID-19 (a few samples of this study predate the infection). Cell type and time point are not known. CDR3 DNA sequence: TGTGCCAGCGCAATGGACAGGTACGAGCAGTACTTC. Residues: CASAMDRYEQYF.